One and the same sample provided the 27 T cell receptor beta chains below, sequenced in a study of blood T cell repertoires in COVID-19. TCRdb's copy holds only in-frame clones and misses some; the assay was immunoSEQ multiplex PCR. The sample records roughly 250,000 clones, around 88% being singletons. Sequenced sample: peripheral blood. The receptor set was obtained from a man in his forties with active or convalescent COVID-19.

The CDR3 nucleotides read TGTGCCAGCCCGAGGGACAGGGGGCGCGGAACTGAAGCTTTCTTT. It yields the protein CASPRDRGRGTEAFF. This chain uses TRBV18 with TRBJ1-1; 12 bases map to TRBD1. Germline trimming cut 8 bases from V and 5 bases from J; bases unmatched to any gene: 9. The CDR3 contains 15 residues. Per the germline V gene, CDR1 is KGHSH and CDR2 is LQKENI. The variable domain in full, with the rest retrieved from reference TRBV18 and TRBJ1-1, is NAGVMQNPRHLVRRRGQEARLRCSPMKGHSHVYWYRQLPEEGLKFMVYLQKENIIDESGMPKERFSAEFPKEGPSILRIQQVVRGDSAAYFCASPRDRGRGTEAFFGQGTRLTVV.

The gene calls are TRBV10-1 and TRBJ1-2; weak D call: TRBD1 (5 bases). The CDR3 runs to 14 residues. V gave up 0 bases and J gave up 1 base, with 6 bases separating them. The V gene's germline CDR1 is WNHNN and CDR2 SYGVQD (reference sequence). Here the CDR3 reads CASSESTDNYGYTF. CDR3 nucleotides: TGCGCCAGCAGTGAGTCGACAGATAACTATGGCTACACCTTC.

The chain is built from TRBV10-2 and TRBJ2-3; 7 bases line up with TRBD1. Germline loops: CDR1 WSHSY, CDR2 SAAADI. The CDR3 totals 15 residues. V dropped 8 bases and J dropped 6; count of bases not matched to a gene: 14. The DNA for the CDR3 is TGCGCCAGCCGAGAGGGAGCGACAGGGTCTGATACGCAGTATTTT. It codes for CASREGATGSDTQYF.

This clone was detected once. The rearrangement links TRBV19 to TRBJ2-7, with a tentative D call TRBD1 (6 bases). The CDR3 length is 11 residues. V was clipped by 5 bases and J by 7 bases, with 9 bases between them. Germline V CDR1 and CDR2: LNHDA, SQIVND (reference sequence). CDR3 sequence (DNA): TGTGCCAGTAGTCCAGGGGTGGAGCAGTACTTC. It is translated as CASSPGVEQYF.

The V call is TRBV6-1, the J call TRBJ2-3; TRBD2 matches 8 bases. Germline V gene sequence: CDR1 MNHNS, CDR2 SASEGT. CDR3 length: 13 amino acids. V gave up 5 bases and J gave up 6 bases; unmatched junction bases: 4. This CDR3 is CASSKTSADTQYF. In nucleotides, the CDR3 is TGTGCCAGCAGTAAGACTAGCGCGGATACGCAGTATTTT.

The chain is built from TRBV28 and TRBJ1-3, with TRBD1 as a possible D gene (6 bases). Germline assignment: CDR1 MDHEN and CDR2 SYDVKM. The CDR3 extends over 12 amino acids. V was cut by 8 bases and J by 8 bases, with 13 bases left in between. The CDR3 sequence: CASRNREDTIYF. The DNA of the CDR3 is TGTGCCAGCCGTAACAGGGAAGACACCATATATTTT.

The chain links TRBV2 to TRBJ1-2; possible D gene TRBD1, 6 bases. Between the trimmed V and J ends, which lost 7 bases and 4 bases, there was a span of 16 bases. The CDR3 is 14 residues long. Germline CDR1 is SNHLY and CDR2 is FYNNEI. Here the CDR3 reads CASTRQDPIYGYTF. DNA for the CDR3: TGTGCCAGCACGAGACAGGACCCGATCTATGGCTACACCTTC.

This rearrangement joins TRBV7-2 to TRBJ2-1; TRBD1 agrees at 10 bases. CDR1 is SGHTA and CDR2 is FQGNSA in the germline V gene. Losses at the gene ends were 5 bases for V and 5 bases for J; bases not matched to a gene: 6. The CDR3 is 15 amino acids. The CDR3: CASSLWTGGNNEQFF. CDR3 DNA: TGTGCCAGCAGCCTTTGGACAGGGGGGAACAATGAGCAGTTCTTC.

The J gene is TRBJ2-7, the V gene TRBV4-3; D ambiguous. Trimming removed 4 bases at V and 0 bases at J, with 13 bases between. CDR3 length equals 15 residues. Germline V gives CDR1 LGHNA, CDR2 YSLEER. CDR3 sequence: CASSPRVGDSYEQYF. CDR3 nucleotide sequence: TGCGCCAGCAGCCCCCGGGTCGGAGACTCCTACGAGCAGTACTTC.

This chain joins TRBV2 and TRBJ1-1; perhaps TRBD1 as D (5 bases). Germline CDR1 reads SNHLY; CDR2 reads FYNNEI. The CDR3 runs to 13 residues. Trimming pared 2 bases from V and 8 bases from J, leaving 12 bases between. The CDR3 is CASSEWGGGEAFF. CDR3 nucleotide sequence: TGTGCCAGCAGTGAATGGGGGGGAGGCGAAGCTTTCTTT.

This chain uses TRBV27 with TRBJ1-2; possible D gene TRBD1, 5 bases. Trimming left V 6 bases short and J 5 bases short, with 19 bases between. Germline V gene lookup returns CDR1 MNHEY and CDR2 SMNVEV (reference sequence). This CDR3 comprises 15 residues. The CDR3 nucleotides are TGTGCCAGCAGCCCACAGGACCCCTCTTGGTATGGCTACACCTTC. It yields the protein CASSPQDPSWYGYTF.

The chain employs TRBV6-5 and TRBJ1-4; D remains unclear. CDR3 size: 14 residues. Germline V gene sequence: CDR1 MNHEY, CDR2 SVGAGI. V was shortened by 2 bases and J by 2 bases, with 6 bases between the two germline ends. DNA of the CDR3: TGTGCCAGCAGTTACGCGGAGACTAATGAAAAACTGTTTTTT. Its protein is CASSYAETNEKLFF.

This clone occurred a few times. This CDR3 is CSVDYGTPYGYTF. Written as DNA, the CDR3 is TGCAGCGTTGACTACGGGACTCCTTATGGCTACACCTTC. J is TRBJ1-2 and V is TRBV29-1, with D possibly matching TRBD1 (5 bases). Per germline, CDR1 SQVTM and CDR2 ANQGSEA. Between the trimmed V and J ends, which lost 3 bases and 5 bases, there was a span of 13 bases. This CDR3 has 13 amino acids.

The chain carries TRBV5-6 and TRBJ2-5; perhaps TRBD2 as D (5 bases). Trimming stripped 4 bases from V and 1 base from J, with 14 bases between. The CDR3 extends over 15 amino acids. The germline V gene encodes CDR1 SGHDT and CDR2 YYEEEE. The DNA for the CDR3 is TGTGCCAGCAGCCCCAAAGGGAGAGGCCAAGAGACCCAGTACTTC. Translating gives CASSPKGRGQETQYF.

The chain has TRBV7-9 and TRBJ1-5, with a tentative D call TRBD1 (5 bases). The CDR3 length is 15 residues. Trimming took off 5 bases at V and 7 bases at J, with 18 bases between the two ends. CDR1 and CDR2 from the germline V gene are SEHNR and FQNEAQ (reference sequence). The CDR3 here is CASSRDQGGLQPQHF. CDR3 DNA: TGTGCCAGCAGCCGCGACCAGGGAGGGCTCCAGCCCCAGCATTTT.

This clone was counted only a few times. The chain uses TRBV29-1 and TRBJ1-2; unclear D gene. The germline V gene encodes CDR1 SQVTM and CDR2 ANQGSEA. Trimming shortened V by 6 bases and J by 8 bases, and 19 bases separated the two germline ends. This CDR3 has 13 residues. CDR3 loop: CSVPNQEAEGYTF. CDR3 sequence (DNA): TGCAGCGTGCCCAACCAGGAGGCGGAGGGCTACACCTTC. The complete variable domain, with remaining parts taken from reference TRBV29-1 and TRBJ1-2, reads SAVISQKPSRDICQRGTSLTIQCQVDSQVTMMFWYRQQPGQSLTLIATANQGSEATYESGFVIDKFPISRPNLTFSTLTVSNMSPEDSSIYLCSVPNQEAEGYTFGSGTRLTVV.

This chain joins TRBV5-1 and TRBJ1-6; D is perhaps TRBD1 (6 bases). CDR1 is SGHRS, CDR2 YFSETQ, per germline. Deletions cut 1 base from V and 10 bases from J, with 12 bases between. The CDR3 is 14 residues long. The chain's CDR3 is CASSLRDIESPLHF. The CDR3 region has the DNA TGCGCCAGCAGCTTGCGGGACATAGAGTCACCCCTCCACTTT.

In this sample, this clone turned up once. This chain uses TRBV7-2 with TRBJ2-1; tentative D call: TRBD1 (5 bases). V shed 0 bases and J shed 10 bases, with 16 bases lying between them. The CDR3 is 15 amino acids. CDR1 and CDR2 (germline): SGHTA, FQGNSA. In DNA, the CDR3 is TGTGCCAGCAGCTTAGCCAAAACAGGCCGTGGGGAGCAGTTCTTC. Residues: CASSLAKTGRGEQFF.

This sequence joins TRBV12-3 or TRBV12-4 and TRBJ2-3, with D hard to call. The germline V and J ends were trimmed by 2 bases and 0 bases, with 3 bases remaining between them. The CDR3 loop spans 13 amino acids. CDR3: CASSLLSTDTQYF. The CDR3 nucleotides are TGTGCCAGCAGTTTACTGAGCACAGATACGCAGTATTTT.

The genes are TRBV25-1 and TRBJ2-3; possibly TRBD1 for D (6 bases). This CDR3 has 16 residues. Trimming removed 5 bases at V and 2 bases at J, with 17 bases between. Germline CDR1 reads MGHDK; CDR2 reads SYGVNS. The CDR3 nucleotides are TGTGCCAGCAGTTCATTAGGACAGACACACACAGATACGCAGTATTTT. Its translation: CASSSLGQTHTDTQYF.

This clone occurred once. The gene calls are TRBV7-2 and TRBJ2-7, with D tentatively TRBD2 (5 bases). This CDR3 has 14 residues. Germline lookup yields CDR1 SGHTA and CDR2 FQGNSA. Trimming pared 3 bases from V and 2 bases from J, leaving 11 bases between. CDR3 residues: CASSFRGVPYEQYF. In DNA, the CDR3 is TGTGCCAGCAGCTTCCGGGGTGTCCCCTACGAGCAGTACTTC.

CDR3 nucleotide sequence: TGTGCCAGCAGTGCTCGGGACTCCGAGCAGTACTTC. Its protein product is CASSARDSEQYF. The chain is built from TRBV28 and TRBJ2-7, with D possibly matching TRBD2 (6 bases). Germline-derived CDR1 and CDR2 are MDHEN and SYDVKM. Trimming removed 5 bases at V and 6 bases at J, with 11 bases between. This CDR3 has 12 amino acids.

The chain uses TRBV19 and TRBJ1-5, with TRBD1 identical over 7 bases. The germline CDR1 and CDR2 sequences are LNHDA and SQIVND (reference sequence). The length of the CDR3 is 15 residues. With V trimmed by 3 bases and J by 4 bases, 6 bases remained unmatched. DNA for the CDR3: TGTGCCAGTAGTATCCGACAGGGCCAGAATCAGCCCCAGCATTTT. Translation gives CASSIRQGQNQPQHF.

V is TRBV19 and J is TRBJ1-1; 8 nucleotides agree with TRBD1. This CDR3 contains 14 residues. V dropped 7 bases and J dropped 2; count of bases not matched to a gene: 6. Germline CDR1 is LNHDA and CDR2 is SQIVND (reference sequence). CDR3 in DNA: TGTGCCAGTACCTTCGGACAGGGCAACACTGAAGCTTTCTTT. The encoded protein is CASTFGQGNTEAFF.

The chain joins TRBV11-2 to TRBJ1-6; TRBD1 is a possible D gene (5 bases). The CDR3 runs 16 residues. Looked up from germline, CDR1 is SGHAT and CDR2 is FQNNGV. Trimming took off 0 bases at V and 10 bases at J, with 16 bases between the two ends. CDR3 amino acids: CASSLESWRGPSPLHF. The CDR3 DNA reads TGTGCCAGCAGCTTAGAAAGTTGGAGGGGACCCTCACCCCTCCACTTT.

The chain couples TRBV15 to TRBJ2-3; 8 nucleotides line up with TRBD1. The CDR3 is made up of 16 amino acids. The germline V gene encodes CDR1 LNHNV and CDR2 YYDKDF (reference sequence). Trimming cost V 0 bases and J 4 bases; bases outside gene matches: 6. CDR3 protein: CATSRETGAMADTQYF. The CDR3, as DNA: TGTGCCACCAGCAGAGAGACAGGGGCTATGGCAGATACGCAGTATTTT.

The chain joins TRBV6-5 to TRBJ2-7; no clear D gene. Germline values: CDR1 MNHEY, CDR2 SVGAGI. The CDR3 is made up of 12 amino acids. V dropped 7 bases and J dropped 0 bases, with 7 bases sitting between them. The CDR3 nucleotides are TGTGCCAGCATGGGCGACTCCTACGAGCAGTACTTC. Its protein product is CASMGDSYEQYF.